Listed below are T cell receptor beta chains from one sample, sequenced in a study of blood T cell repertoires in COVID-19. The table came from immunoSEQ multiplex PCR; TCRdb's copy has only in-frame clones and leaves some out. The sample yields 100,000 to 150,000 clones, 85% seen once. Sequencing was carried out using peripheral blood. The receptors come from a man at least 80 years old with active or convalescent COVID-19. Both conserved end residues are part of each CDR3. The D gene is left open where the match is weak. For some rows the clone size is stated as once, few or many, or as a class when expanded; others skip it.

j_gene: TRBJ2-2
abundance: -
len: 15
v_gene: TRBV7-9
d_gene: -
CDR3aa: CASSLSGAAIGELFF
CDR3nt: TGTGCCAGCAGCTTAAGCGGTGCCGCTATCGGGGAGCTGTTTTTT

j_gene: TRBJ2-1
abundance: -
len: 17
v_gene: TRBV11-2
d_gene: TRBD1
CDR3aa: CASSYGKRDRAYNEQFF
CDR3nt: TGTGCCAGCAGCTATGGAAAACGGGACAGGGCCTACAATGAGCAGTTCTTC

j_gene: TRBJ2-2
abundance: -
len: 16
v_gene: TRBV5-6
d_gene: -
CDR3aa: CASSKDKGRPPGELFF
CDR3nt: TGTGCCAGCAGCAAAGACAAGGGGCGTCCCCCCGGGGAGCTGTTTTTT

j_gene: TRBJ2-1
abundance: -
len: 16
v_gene: TRBV7-6
d_gene: TRBD2
CDR3aa: CASSPRTSGIYNEQFF
CDR3nt: TGTGCCAGCAGCCCGCGGACTAGCGGGATTTACAATGAGCAGTTCTTC

j_gene: TRBJ2-2
abundance: -
len: 16
v_gene: TRBV18
d_gene: TRBD1
CDR3aa: CASSPRSQGATGELFF
CDR3nt: TGTGCCAGCTCACCCCGAAGCCAGGGGGCGACCGGGGAGCTGTTTTTT

j_gene: TRBJ2-1
abundance: medium-sized
len: 20
v_gene: TRBV6-1
d_gene: TRBD1
CDR3aa: CASSEIIWGGQGDRANEQFF
CDR3nt: TGTGCCAGCAGTGAAATTATCTGGGGGGGACAGGGGGATCGGGCGAATGAGCAGTTCTTC

j_gene: TRBJ2-7
abundance: -
len: 13
v_gene: TRBV2
d_gene: TRBD1
CDR3aa: CASTAGQGHEQYF
CDR3nt: TGTGCCAGCACTGCGGGACAGGGACACGAGCAGTACTTC

j_gene: TRBJ2-5
abundance: -
len: 15
v_gene: TRBV29-1
d_gene: TRBD2
CDR3aa: CSVEPGLAGGETQYF
CDR3nt: TGCAGCGTCGAACCGGGACTAGCGGGGGGAGAGACCCAGTACTTC

j_gene: TRBJ1-1
abundance: few
len: 17
v_gene: TRBV5-6
d_gene: -
CDR3aa: CASSFTGRGDRFGKAFF
CDR3nt: TGTGCCAGCAGCTTTACGGGGAGGGGAGATCGCTTCGGTAAAGCTTTCTTT

j_gene: TRBJ2-2
abundance: -
len: 18
v_gene: TRBV4-1
d_gene: -
CDR3aa: CASSLENQIRSNTGELFF
CDR3nt: TGCGCCAGCAGCCTAGAGAACCAGATACGCTCGAACACCGGGGAGCTGTTTTTT

j_gene: TRBJ2-2
abundance: -
len: 13
v_gene: TRBV3-1/TRBV3-2
d_gene: TRBD2
CDR3aa: CASASGNTGELFF
CDR3nt: TGTGCCAGCGCTAGCGGGAACACCGGGGAGCTGTTTTTT

j_gene: TRBJ2-5
abundance: once
len: 13
v_gene: TRBV7-9
d_gene: -
CDR3aa: CASSPGQKETQYF
CDR3nt: TGTGCCAGCAGCCCAGGACAGAAAGAGACCCAGTACTTC

j_gene: TRBJ2-7
abundance: -
len: 11
v_gene: TRBV3-1/TRBV3-2
d_gene: -
CDR3aa: CASRYGLEQYF
CDR3nt: TGTGCCAGCAGGTACGGACTCGAGCAGTACTTC

j_gene: TRBJ1-2
abundance: -
len: 16
v_gene: TRBV19
d_gene: -
CDR3aa: CASSKSRGTSNYGYTF
CDR3nt: TGTGCCAGTAGCAAATCTCGAGGGACATCTAACTATGGCTACACCTTC

j_gene: TRBJ2-7
abundance: -
len: 12
v_gene: TRBV5-1
d_gene: -
CDR3aa: CASREELSEQYF
CDR3nt: TGCGCCAGCAGGGAGGAACTGTCCGAGCAGTACTTC

j_gene: TRBJ2-7
abundance: -
len: 13
v_gene: TRBV12-3/TRBV12-4
d_gene: -
CDR3aa: CASSPPTSGEQYF
CDR3nt: TGTGCCAGCAGTCCCCCGACCTCGGGCGAGCAGTACTTC

j_gene: TRBJ1-6
abundance: -
len: 17
v_gene: TRBV27
d_gene: TRBD1
CDR3aa: CASSLFPIRGQQSPLHF
CDR3nt: TGTGCCAGCAGTTTATTTCCCATCAGGGGGCAGCAGTCACCCCTCCACTTT

j_gene: TRBJ2-2
abundance: -
len: 13
v_gene: TRBV5-1
d_gene: -
CDR3aa: CASSYRDGGELFF
CDR3nt: TGCGCCAGCAGCTACAGGGATGGCGGGGAGCTGTTTTTT

j_gene: TRBJ2-3
abundance: -
len: 15
v_gene: TRBV4-2
d_gene: TRBD2
CDR3aa: CASSGLAGLTDTQYF
CDR3nt: TGTGCCAGCAGTGGACTAGCGGGGCTCACAGATACGCAGTATTTT

j_gene: TRBJ2-5
abundance: few
len: 16
v_gene: TRBV6-1
d_gene: -
CDR3aa: CASSEMGVGPVKTQYF
CDR3nt: TGTGCCAGCAGTGAAATGGGAGTCGGCCCTGTGAAGACCCAGTACTTC

j_gene: TRBJ2-3
abundance: -
len: 13
v_gene: TRBV12-3/TRBV12-4
d_gene: -
CDR3aa: CASSRTGLDTQYF
CDR3nt: TGTGCCAGCAGTCGAACAGGGTTAGATACGCAGTATTTT

j_gene: TRBJ1-1
abundance: -
len: 13
v_gene: TRBV11-3
d_gene: -
CDR3aa: CASSRDSSTEAFF
CDR3nt: TGTGCCAGCAGTCGCGACTCATCCACTGAAGCTTTCTTT

j_gene: TRBJ1-2
abundance: -
len: 17
v_gene: TRBV4-1
d_gene: TRBD1
CDR3aa: CASSQDRRDSRYKNYTF
CDR3nt: TGCGCCAGCAGCCAAGACCGGCGGGACAGCCGATACAAAAACTACACCTTC

j_gene: TRBJ2-3
abundance: -
len: 15
v_gene: TRBV29-1
d_gene: TRBD2
CDR3aa: CSVDTGLDGTDTQYF
CDR3nt: TGCAGCGTTGATACGGGACTAGACGGCACAGATACGCAGTATTTT

j_gene: TRBJ2-5
abundance: -
len: 15
v_gene: TRBV6-5
d_gene: TRBD2
CDR3aa: CRFPGTAGVGETQYF
CDR3nt: TGCAGGTTCCCCGGGACGGCGGGGGTGGGGGAGACCCAGTACTTC

j_gene: TRBJ2-5
abundance: few
len: 14
v_gene: TRBV5-4
d_gene: TRBD1
CDR3aa: CASSPTGGIETQYF
CDR3nt: TGTGCCAGCAGCCCGACAGGGGGCATTGAGACCCAGTACTTC

j_gene: TRBJ1-6
abundance: -
len: 16
v_gene: TRBV27
d_gene: TRBD1
CDR3aa: CASRITGTGGNSPLHF
CDR3nt: TGTGCCAGCAGAATTACCGGGACAGGGGGTAATTCACCCCTCCACTTT

j_gene: TRBJ2-5
abundance: -
len: 16
v_gene: TRBV28
d_gene: TRBD2
CDR3aa: CASSQGLAGDVETQYF
CDR3nt: TGTGCCAGCAGCCAAGGACTAGCGGGGGATGTTGAGACCCAGTACTTC

j_gene: TRBJ2-1
abundance: -
len: 13
v_gene: TRBV6-5
d_gene: -
CDR3aa: CASSYGPDNEQFF
CDR3nt: TGTGCCAGCAGTTACGGGCCCGACAATGAGCAGTTCTTC

j_gene: TRBJ2-5
abundance: -
len: 15
v_gene: TRBV27
d_gene: TRBD2
CDR3aa: CASSLIGGAEETQYF
CDR3nt: TGTGCCAGCAGCTTAATCGGGGGGGCCGAGGAGACCCAGTACTTC

j_gene: TRBJ1-1
abundance: -
len: 15
v_gene: TRBV19
d_gene: TRBD1
CDR3aa: CASSTPGGSNTEAFF
CDR3nt: TGTGCCAGTAGTACCCCAGGGGGCTCGAACACTGAAGCTTTCTTT

j_gene: TRBJ1-5
abundance: -
len: 12
v_gene: TRBV20-1
d_gene: -
CDR3aa: CSASQSNQPQHF
CDR3nt: TGCAGTGCTAGTCAGAGCAATCAGCCCCAGCATTTT

j_gene: TRBJ1-1
abundance: -
len: 13
v_gene: TRBV27
d_gene: -
CDR3aa: CASSLRGNTEAFF
CDR3nt: TGTGCCAGCAGTTTACGGGGAAACACTGAAGCTTTCTTT